Following are 13 T cell receptor beta chains from one sample sequenced in a study of blood T cell repertoires in COVID-19. Measured with immunoSEQ multiplex PCR; TCRdb has only the in-frame clones, and not every one. The table has 360,000 or so clones, 75% to 90% seen once. Sequenced sample: PBMCs or T cells enriched from blood (not recorded which). The receptors shown here come from a woman between 45 and 65 years old who had recovered from COVID-19.

The chain couples TRBV30 to TRBJ1-2; 7 nucleotides agree with TRBD1. Germline CDR1 and CDR2: GTSNPN and SVGIG (reference sequence). The CDR3 sequence is 17 residues long. After removal of 1 base from V and 3 bases from J, the junction contained 14 bases not matched to a gene. CDR3 amino acids: CAWSDGGLPGQHYGYTF. The CDR3 DNA sequence: TGTGCCTGGAGTGACGGGGGATTGCCGGGACAGCACTATGGCTACACCTTC.

The genes are TRBV6-5 and TRBJ2-1; D not resolved. V lost 4 bases and J 0 bases, leaving 13 bases between the germline ends. The CDR3 totals 16 residues. Germline V lookup: CDR1 MNHEY, CDR2 SVGAGI. CDR3 region: CASSSRLISSYNEQFF. The CDR3 coding sequence is TGTGCCAGCAGTTCCCGATTAATTAGCTCCTACAATGAGCAGTTCTTC.

The chain employs TRBV5-5 and TRBJ2-1; perhaps TRBD2 as D (6 bases). In germline, CDR1 is SGHKS, CDR2 YYEKEE (reference sequence). With 3 bases removed from V and 9 bases from J, the gap between germline ends came to 10 bases. The CDR3 has 12 amino acids. CDR3 nucleotides: TGTGCCAGCAGCTGGGGACTGGGTGAGCAGTTCTTC. Amino acids: CASSWGLGEQFF.

The CDR3 DNA follows: TGTGCCAGCAGTTACTCGACCGTAGCGGGGGGGAACTACAATGAGCAGTTCTTC. Its translation: CASSYSTVAGGNYNEQFF. The chain has TRBV6-2 or TRBV6-3 and TRBJ2-1; 11 bases agree with TRBD2. The CDR3 runs to 18 residues. Germline lookup yields CDR1 MNHEY and CDR2 SVGEGT. With 0 bases clipped from V and 3 bases from J, the junction kept 7 bases outside the gene matches.

Written as DNA, the CDR3 is TGTGCCAGCAGTTCAAACCCAAAGCATGGCTACACCTTC. Protein product: CASSSNPKHGYTF. The J gene is TRBJ1-2, the V gene TRBV6-2 or TRBV6-3, with no clear D. The CDR3 spans 13 residues. Germline V lookup: CDR1 MNHEY, CDR2 SVGEGT. V was clipped by 4 bases and J by 6 bases, with 12 bases between them.

CDR3: CASNPMRGGTGELFF. The CDR3 bases are TGTGCCAGCAATCCTATGCGGGGGGGCACCGGGGAGCTGTTTTTT. V and J are TRBV7-2 and TRBJ2-2, with TRBD2 identical over 9 bases. Trimming removed 7 bases from V and 4 bases from J; junction bases left unmatched: 7. This CDR3 is 15 amino acids long. Germline V gives CDR1 SGHTA, CDR2 FQGNSA.

The DNA for the CDR3 is TGTGCCAGCAGCCAGAGCCGACAGGGGGGAATTGATGGCTACACCTTC. It translates to CASSQSRQGGIDGYTF. J is TRBJ1-2 and V is TRBV3-1 (or the pseudogene TRBV3-2); 9 positions match TRBD1. Trimming at V came to 3 bases and at J to 6 bases, leaving 11 bases not matched to a gene. Germline-derived CDR1 and CDR2 are LGHDT and YNNKEL (reference sequence). This CDR3 comprises 16 residues.

The chain employs TRBV5-1 and TRBJ1-2; TRBD1 matches at 11 bases. The CDR3 is 15 residues long. Germline CDR1 reads SGHRS; CDR2 reads YFSETQ. Trimming at V came to 2 bases and at J to 8 bases, leaving 8 bases not matched to a gene. The CDR3 is CASSLTPGTGGGYTF. The CDR3, as DNA: TGCGCCAGCAGCTTAACCCCCGGGACAGGGGGAGGCTACACCTTC.

V is TRBV9 and J is TRBJ2-2; TRBD2 aligns across 12 bases. This CDR3 is 18 amino acids long. CDR1 is SGDLS and CDR2 is YYNGEE in the germline V gene. Losses at the gene ends were 4 bases for V and 7 bases for J; bases not matched to a gene: 14. The CDR3 loop reads CASSLRTSGRSIGGELFF. The CDR3 DNA follows: TGTGCCAGCAGCCTACGAACTAGCGGGAGGTCTATCGGCGGGGAGCTGTTTTTT.

The V and J genes are TRBV5-5 and TRBJ1-5; D might be TRBD1 (6 bases). The V and J ends lost 5 bases and 5 bases respectively, with 11 bases between them. The CDR3 runs 13 residues. Germline V CDR1 and CDR2: SGHKS, YYEKEE (reference sequence). CDR3 coding DNA: TGTGCCAGCAGAGGACAGCTAGATCAGCCCCAGCATTTT. The encoded protein is CASRGQLDQPQHF.

The chain recombines TRBV4-1 with TRBJ1-2; TRBD1 might be the D (6 bases). CDR3 length equals 16 residues. V lost 1 base, J lost 3 bases, and 15 bases lay in between. CDR1 is MGHRA, CDR2 YSYEKL, per germline. The CDR3 bases are TGCGCCAGCAGCCAAGGAGGTGGCAGGGGAGACTATGGCTACACCTTC. Its protein product is CASSQGGGRGDYGYTF.

This clone has only one observation. The chain links TRBV6-2 or TRBV6-3 to TRBJ1-5, with a tentative D call TRBD1 (6 bases). Germline CDR1 is MNHEY and CDR2 is SVGEGT. The CDR3 extends over 17 amino acids. Trimming removed 2 bases from V and 3 bases from J, with 17 bases in between. Here the CDR3 reads CASSYPSLGQNNQPQHF. DNA for the CDR3: TGTGCCAGCAGTTACCCCTCACTCGGACAGAACAATCAGCCCCAGCATTTT.

The J gene is TRBJ2-7, the V gene TRBV11-2; 8 nucleotides align to TRBD2. The J segment lost 4 bases and the V segment lost 0 bases, leaving 2 bases of the junction unmatched. The germline CDR1 and CDR2 sequences are SGHAT and FQNNGV. This CDR3 contains 14 residues. The CDR3 loop is CASSLDPSGYEQYF. The CDR3 nucleotides read TGTGCCAGCAGCTTAGATCCTAGCGGGTACGAGCAGTACTTC. The full variable domain, its missing parts supplied by reference TRBV11-2 and TRBJ2-7, is EAGVAQSPRYKIIEKRQSVAFWCNPISGHATLYWYQQILGQGPKLLIQFQNNGVVDDSQLPKDRFSAERLKGVDSTLKIQPAKLEDSAVYLCASSLDPSGYEQYFGPGTRLTVT.